A selection of T cell receptor beta chains follows, all from one sample in a study of T-cell memory formation after mild COVID-19. Each CDR3 protein is one row after TCRdb ran MiXCR on the 5' RACE reads. The data hold about half a million distinct CDR3 sequences, with about 18% observed a single time. The sequenced sample was PBMCs or a T cell subset sorted from them (not recorded which). The receptors stem from an adult woman who had mild COVID-19 (a few samples of this study predate the infection). Cell type and time point are not known. CDR3s include the opening cysteine and the closing phenylalanine or tryptophan. Each record gives: CDR3 protein, CDR3 DNA, D gene, V gene, clone size, J gene. D genes are given only for firm matches. Some rows have no size entry. The others give once, few or many, or a class for an expanded clone.

CASSSSDLGEQYF | TGTGCCAGCAGCTCCTCGGACCTGGGCGAGCAGTACTTC | . | TRBV5-4 | few | TRBJ2-7
CASSVSGNPAGELFF | TGTGCCAGCAGCGTTAGCGGGAACCCCGCAGGGGAGCTGTTTTTT | TRBD2 | TRBV11-2 | . | TRBJ2-2
CSVRRTGENNSPLHF | TGCAGTGTTCGTCGGACAGGCGAGAATAATTCACCCCTCCACTTT | TRBD1 | TRBV20-1 | . | TRBJ1-6
CATSGGGGSNQPQHF | TGTGCCACCTCCGGGGGAGGGGGGAGCAATCAGCCCCAGCATTTT | . | TRBV5-4 | . | TRBJ1-5
CASSSGTSWTQYF | TGTGCCAGCAGTTCCGGGACTAGTTGGACCCAGTACTTC | TRBD2 | TRBV12-3/TRBV12-4 | many | TRBJ2-5
CAHTRGEQYF | TGTGCTCATACACGGGGCGAGCAGTACTTC | . | TRBV27 | . | TRBJ2-7
CATSPSSGGSYNEQFF | TGTGCCACCAGCCCCTCCTCTGGGGGCTCCTACAATGAGCAGTTCTTC | . | TRBV24-1 | . | TRBJ2-1
CSARPLDSPTEAFF | TGCAGTGCTAGACCTCTTGACAGCCCCACTGAAGCTTTCTTT | . | TRBV20-1 | few | TRBJ1-1
CASSSNPTYEQYF | TGCGCCAGCAGCTCCAATCCCACCTACGAGCAGTACTTC | . | TRBV5-1 | few | TRBJ2-7
CASSPSGTGGEAFF | TGTGCCAGCAGTCCCTCAGGGACGGGAGGTGAGGCTTTCTTT | . | TRBV12-3/TRBV12-4 | . | TRBJ1-1
CASSAPGLKNEQFF | TGTGCCAGCAGCGCGCCGGGACTGAAGAATGAGCAGTTCTTC | . | TRBV7-3 | . | TRBJ2-1
CSAPRTGGAYEQYF | TGCAGTGCTCCCAGGACAGGGGGAGCTTACGAGCAGTACTTC | TRBD1 | TRBV20-1 | few | TRBJ2-7
CASSPSTGTGELFF | TGTGCCAGCAGCCCGTCGACAGGGACCGGGGAGCTGTTTTTT | TRBD1 | TRBV3-1 | many | TRBJ2-2
CATSRDRVGSTDTQYF | TGTGCCACCAGCAGAGATAGGGTGGGGAGCACAGATACGCAGTATTTT | . | TRBV15 | . | TRBJ2-3
CASSFTGTGSLYEQYF | TGTGCCAGCAGTTTCACCGGGACAGGGTCTCTCTACGAGCAGTACTTC | TRBD1 | TRBV27 | few | TRBJ2-7
CAWSLDSGANVLTF | TGTGCCTGGAGTCTCGACTCTGGGGCCAACGTCCTGACTTTC | . | TRBV30 | . | TRBJ2-6
CATSRDRVGTDYEQYF | TGTGCCACCAGCAGAGATCGGGTGGGGACTGACTACGAGCAGTACTTC | . | TRBV15 | few | TRBJ2-7
CASSRIAGGFADTQYF | TGTGCCAGCAGCAGAATAGCGGGGGGTTTCGCAGATACGCAGTATTTT | TRBD2 | TRBV5-4 | few | TRBJ2-3
CASSLNPLRADTQYF | TGTGCCAGCAGCTTAAACCCCCTTCGGGCCGATACGCAGTATTTT | . | TRBV7-9 | . | TRBJ2-3
CSAVPSGSHEQYF | TGCAGTGCGGTGCCTAGCGGGAGCCACGAGCAGTACTTC | TRBD2 | TRBV20-1 | . | TRBJ2-7
CASSPLKGQGPNEQFF | TGTGCCAGCAGCCCTCTAAAGGGACAGGGGCCCAATGAGCAGTTCTTC | TRBD1 | TRBV11-2 | . | TRBJ2-1
CASSLSRARGDEQFF | TGTGCCAGCAGCTTAAGCAGGGCCCGGGGGGATGAGCAGTTCTTC | TRBD2 | TRBV7-3 | . | TRBJ2-1